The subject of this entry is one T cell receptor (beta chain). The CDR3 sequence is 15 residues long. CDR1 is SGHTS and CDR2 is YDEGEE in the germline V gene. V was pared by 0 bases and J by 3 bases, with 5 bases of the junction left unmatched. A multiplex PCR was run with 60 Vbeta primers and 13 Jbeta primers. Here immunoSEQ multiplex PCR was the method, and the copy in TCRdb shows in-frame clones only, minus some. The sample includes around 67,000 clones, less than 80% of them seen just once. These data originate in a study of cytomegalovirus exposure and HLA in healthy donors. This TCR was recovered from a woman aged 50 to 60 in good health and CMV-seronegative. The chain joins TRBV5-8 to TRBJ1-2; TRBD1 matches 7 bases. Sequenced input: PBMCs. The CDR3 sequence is CASSLGWDSDYGYTF. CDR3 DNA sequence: TGTGCCAGCAGCTTGGGGTGGGACAGTGACTATGGCTACACCTTC.